A single T cell receptor beta chain is shown here with its context. The sample comes from a study of blood T cells in healthy people across ages. CDR3 size: 16 residues. V was pared by 4 bases and J by 5 bases, with 9 bases of the junction left unmatched. Germline V gene data show CDR1 as SGHVS and CDR2 as FQNEAQ. Sample-barcoded 5' priming and a J-beta primer mix drove a second PCR of 7 to 11 cycles. TCRdb re-called the 5' RACE reads with MiXCR, one entry per CDR3 protein. This table has approximately 1.5 million distinct CDR3 sequences, around 36% appearing once. The sample consisted of blood. This receptor was taken from a woman under 40 in good health. This sequence joins TRBV7-8 and TRBJ2-1; 9 nucleotides align to TRBD2. The CDR3 coding sequence is TGTGCCAGCAGCTCCCGGGCTAGCGGGGTGAACAATGAGCAGTTCTTC. Translation gives CASSSRASGVNNEQFF.